This TCR beta chain was recorded in a study of blood T cell repertoires in COVID-19. Libraries were prepared by immunoSEQ multiplex PCR; TCRdb keeps only in-frame clonotypes and omits some of them. The table has approximately 30,000 clones, 75% to 90% seen once; the top ten hold about 15%. The receptor's source is a man aged 65-85 years with active COVID-19. Input material: peripheral blood.

The DNA for the CDR3 is TGTGCCAGCAGTCCAACTAGCGGGGGGGCCTCCTACGAGCAGTACTTC. It codes for CASSPTSGGASYEQYF. The chain joins TRBV28 to TRBJ2-7; 13 nucleotides align to TRBD2. V gave up 5 bases and J gave up 0 bases; unmatched junction bases: 4. Germline CDR1 reads MDHEN; CDR2 reads SYDVKM. The CDR3 consists of 16 residues. Full variable domain (outside the CDR3, taken from reference TRBV28 and TRBJ2-7): DVKVTQSSRYLVKRTGEKVFLECVQDMDHENMFWYRQDPGLGLRLIYFSYDVKMKEKGDIPEGYSVSREKKERFSLILESASTNQTSMYLCASSPTSGGASYEQYFGPGTRLTVT.